A selection of T cell receptor beta chains follows, all from one sample in a study of early T cells in non-severe SARS-CoV-2 infection. TCRdb re-called the 5' RACE reads through MiXCR, storing one row per CDR3 protein. The sample contains around 48,000 distinct CDR3 sequences, about 13% of which appear only once. The sequencing input was whole blood. The source is an adult who was a healthcare worker with PCR-confirmed SARS-CoV-2 infection or an uninfected control (not recorded which). CDR3s leave out the opening cysteine and the closing phenylalanine or tryptophan.

v_gene,j_gene,CDR3aa
TRBV5-1,TRBJ2-7,ASSLVSGAREQY
TRBV12-3/TRBV12-4,TRBJ1-1,ASSLRGGDTEAF
TRBV7-2,TRBJ1-6,ASRPQGDPYNSPLH
TRBV20-1,TRBJ1-1,SAFDRSNTEAF
TRBV20-1,TRBJ2-1,SARILAEKQF
TRBV9,TRBJ1-1,ASSAMTGRTEAF
TRBV7-9,TRBJ1-5,ASSWTESNQPQH
TRBV4-1,TRBJ2-1,ASSPSSVAYNEQF
TRBV4-1,TRBJ2-1,ASSQDRCRDVYNEQF
TRBV11-2,TRBJ2-4,ASSPLTGGNIQY
TRBV6-6,TRBJ1-5,ASSGGQPQH
TRBV5-1,TRBJ2-7,ASSEVGNSYEQY
TRBV6-4,TRBJ1-5,ASSAEPYQPQH
TRBV9,TRBJ1-2,ASSVGEQNYGYT
TRBV20-1,TRBJ1-2,SARVRGDYGYT
TRBV30,TRBJ1-5,AWSARTGDLPQH
TRBV20-1,TRBJ1-5,SALRTGRNQPQH
TRBV20-1,TRBJ1-5,SARGGQGAGSNQPQH
TRBV27,TRBJ2-7,ASRALAGRAYEQY
TRBV20-1,TRBJ2-1,SATEDSYNEQF
TRBV5-1,TRBJ2-3,ASSLPTSGYSSTDTQY
TRBV5-1,TRBJ2-1,ASSSQGYNEQF
TRBV28,TRBJ2-7,ASSLRQGSYEQY
TRBV7-2,TRBJ1-1,ASSLALQRPEAF
TRBV5-1,TRBJ2-5,ASSLSASGAYQETQY
TRBV28,TRBJ2-3,ASSFWTTLSPTDTQY
TRBV27,TRBJ1-2,ASSLSGRGHGYT
TRBV3-1,TRBJ2-7,ASSQVGEQY
TRBV29-1,TRBJ1-2,SVEGRQRERDYT
TRBV20-1,TRBJ1-1,SAKLRQGNTEAF
TRBV7-3,TRBJ1-1,ASSPGGGSTEAF
TRBV5-1,TRBJ2-7,ASRGTSGPYEQY
TRBV5-1,TRBJ2-3,ASSFPLSRTADTQY
TRBV29-1,TRBJ2-1,SVEDLILANEQF
TRBV7-7,TRBJ2-3,ASSFSSGGDTQY
TRBV7-7,TRBJ2-5,ASSLIGQAGETQY
TRBV29-1,TRBJ1-1,SAGGQGATEAF
TRBV20-1,TRBJ2-1,SATTSSSYNEQF
TRBV2,TRBJ2-2,ASSEGLSNTGELF
TRBV5-1,TRBJ2-3,ASSLGSVASGTDTQY